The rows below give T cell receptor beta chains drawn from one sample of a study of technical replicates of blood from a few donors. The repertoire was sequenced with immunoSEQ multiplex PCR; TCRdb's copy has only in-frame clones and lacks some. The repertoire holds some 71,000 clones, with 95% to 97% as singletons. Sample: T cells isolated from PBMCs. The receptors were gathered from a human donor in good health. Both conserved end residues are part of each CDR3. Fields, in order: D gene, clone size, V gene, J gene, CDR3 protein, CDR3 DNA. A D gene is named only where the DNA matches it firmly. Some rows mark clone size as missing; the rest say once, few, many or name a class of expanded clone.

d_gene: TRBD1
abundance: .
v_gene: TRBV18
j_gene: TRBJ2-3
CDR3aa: CASSRGQGGTDTQYF
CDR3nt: TGTGCCAGCTCACGGGGACAGGGGGGCACAGATACGCAGTATTTT

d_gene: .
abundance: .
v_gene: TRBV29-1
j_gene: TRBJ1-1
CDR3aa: CSVARTENTEAFF
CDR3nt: TGCAGCGTCGCACGAACAGAGAACACTGAAGCTTTCTTT

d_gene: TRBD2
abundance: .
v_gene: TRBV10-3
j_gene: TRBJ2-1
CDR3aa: CAISALQAGTQNEQFF
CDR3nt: TGTGCCATCAGTGCTCTCCAAGCGGGAACACAAAATGAGCAGTTCTTC

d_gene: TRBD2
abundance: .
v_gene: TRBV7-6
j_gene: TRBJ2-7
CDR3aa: CASSPSVGGSGEQYF
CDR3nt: TGTGCCAGCAGCCCGTCGGTCGGGGGGAGTGGCGAGCAGTACTTC

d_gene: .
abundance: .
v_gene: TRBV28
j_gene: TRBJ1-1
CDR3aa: CASSLSVGWTEAFF
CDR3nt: TGTGCCAGCAGTTTATCAGTCGGGTGGACTGAAGCTTTCTTT

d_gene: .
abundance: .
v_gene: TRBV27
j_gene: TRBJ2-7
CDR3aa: CASSFGGGYEQYF
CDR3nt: TGTGCCAGCAGTTTTGGGGGAGGCTACGAGCAGTACTTC

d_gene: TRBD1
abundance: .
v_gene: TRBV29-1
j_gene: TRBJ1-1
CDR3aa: CSVTGGAGAFF
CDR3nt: TGCAGCGTGACAGGGGGCGCGGGAGCTTTCTTT

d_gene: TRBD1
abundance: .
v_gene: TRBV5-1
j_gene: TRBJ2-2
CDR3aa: CASTARGGANTGELFF
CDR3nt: TGCGCCAGCACCGCGAGAGGGGGCGCGAACACCGGGGAGCTGTTTTTT

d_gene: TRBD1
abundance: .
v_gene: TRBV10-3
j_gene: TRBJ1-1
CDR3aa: CAISGSEGADTEAFF
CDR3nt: TGTGCCATCAGTGGAAGCGAGGGGGCTGACACTGAAGCTTTCTTT

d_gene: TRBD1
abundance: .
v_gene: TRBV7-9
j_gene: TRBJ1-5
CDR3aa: CASSAAGTDNQPQHF
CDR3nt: TGTGCCAGCAGCGCAGCCGGGACAGATAATCAGCCCCAGCATTTT

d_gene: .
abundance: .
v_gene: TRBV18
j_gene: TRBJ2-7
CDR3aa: CASRRGFLPDEQYF
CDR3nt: TGTGCCAGCAGGAGGGGATTCCTTCCAGACGAGCAGTACTTC

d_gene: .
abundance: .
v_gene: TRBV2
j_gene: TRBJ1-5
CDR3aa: CASSENSGNQPQHF
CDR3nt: TGTGCCAGCAGTGAAAACTCGGGCAATCAGCCCCAGCATTTT

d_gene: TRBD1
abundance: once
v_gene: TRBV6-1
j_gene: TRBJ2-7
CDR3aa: CASSGWTGNFFDEQYF
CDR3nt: TGTGCCAGCAGTGGGTGGACAGGTAATTTTTTCGACGAGCAGTACTTC

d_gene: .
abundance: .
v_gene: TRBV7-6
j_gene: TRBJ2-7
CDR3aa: CASSLAGGSYEQYF
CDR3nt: TGTGCCAGCAGCTTAGCGGGGGGATCCTACGAGCAGTACTTC

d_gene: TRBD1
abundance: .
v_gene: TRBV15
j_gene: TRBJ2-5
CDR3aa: CATSRDPGQQETQYF
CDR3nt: TGTGCCACCAGCAGAGATCCGGGACAGCAAGAGACCCAGTACTTC

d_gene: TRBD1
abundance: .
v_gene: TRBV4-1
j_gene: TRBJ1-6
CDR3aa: CASSYRGGSPLHF
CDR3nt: TGCGCCAGCAGCTACAGGGGTGGGTCACCCCTCCACTTT

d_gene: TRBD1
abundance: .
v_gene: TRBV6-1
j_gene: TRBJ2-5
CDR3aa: CASSEEDRVIETQYF
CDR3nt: TGTGCCAGCAGTGAAGAAGACAGGGTAATAGAGACCCAGTACTTC

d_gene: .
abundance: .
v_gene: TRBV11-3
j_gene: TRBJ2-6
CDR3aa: CASSTGRANVLTF
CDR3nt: TGTGCCAGCAGCACCGGGAGGGCCAACGTCCTGACTTTC

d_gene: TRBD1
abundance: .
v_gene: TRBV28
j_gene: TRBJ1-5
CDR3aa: CASQIQGIHQPQHF
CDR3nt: TGTGCCAGCCAAATACAGGGGATTCATCAGCCCCAGCATTTT

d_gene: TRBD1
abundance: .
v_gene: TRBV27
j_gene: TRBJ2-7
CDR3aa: CATQPKGQGTWEQYF
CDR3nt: TGTGCCACCCAGCCCAAAGGACAGGGGACCTGGGAGCAGTACTTC

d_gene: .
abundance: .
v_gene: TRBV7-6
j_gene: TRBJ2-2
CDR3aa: CASSLSRVASGELFF
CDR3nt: TGTGCCAGCAGCTTAAGCAGGGTTGCATCCGGGGAGCTGTTTTTT

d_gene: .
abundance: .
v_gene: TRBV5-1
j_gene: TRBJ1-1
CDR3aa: CASSLAPGNTEAFF
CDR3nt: TGCGCCAGCAGCTTGGCGCCGGGGAACACTGAAGCTTTCTTT

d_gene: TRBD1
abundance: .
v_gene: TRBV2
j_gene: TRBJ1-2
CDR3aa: CATWDRGRGYTF
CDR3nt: TGTGCCACCTGGGACAGGGGACGGGGCTACACCTTC

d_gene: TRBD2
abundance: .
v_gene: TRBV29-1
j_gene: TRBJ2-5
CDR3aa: CSVLLAGETQYF
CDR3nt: TGCAGCGTGTTACTAGCGGGAGAGACCCAGTACTTC

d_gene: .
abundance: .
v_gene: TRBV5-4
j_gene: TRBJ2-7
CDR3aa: CASSLFGTSPYEQYF
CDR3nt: TGTGCCAGCAGCTTGTTTGGGACTTCTCCCTACGAGCAGTACTTC

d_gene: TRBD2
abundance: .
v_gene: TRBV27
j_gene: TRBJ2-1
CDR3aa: CASSFRLAATYNEQFF
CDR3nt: TGTGCCAGCAGTTTTCGACTAGCGGCAACCTACAATGAGCAGTTCTTC

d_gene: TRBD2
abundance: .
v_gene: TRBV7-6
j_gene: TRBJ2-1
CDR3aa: CASSFGVAGGPYNEQFF
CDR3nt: TGTGCCAGCAGCTTTGGGGTAGCGGGAGGGCCGTACAATGAGCAGTTCTTC

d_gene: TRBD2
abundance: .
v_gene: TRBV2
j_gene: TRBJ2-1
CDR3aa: CAVVTGRYNEQFF
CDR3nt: TGTGCCGTCGTTACCGGGAGGTACAATGAGCAGTTCTTC

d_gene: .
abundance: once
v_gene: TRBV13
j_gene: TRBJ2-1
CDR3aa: CASSLAGEQFF
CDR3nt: TGTGCCAGCAGCTTAGCGGGGGAGCAGTTCTTC

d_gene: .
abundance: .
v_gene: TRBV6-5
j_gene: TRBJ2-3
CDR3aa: CASSYTIANGRDTQYF
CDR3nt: TGTGCCAGCAGTTACACCATAGCGAATGGAAGAGATACGCAGTATTTT

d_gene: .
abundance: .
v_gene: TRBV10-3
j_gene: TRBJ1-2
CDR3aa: CAISEGQLRNYGYTF
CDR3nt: TGTGCCATCAGTGAGGGACAGCTGAGGAACTATGGCTACACCTTC

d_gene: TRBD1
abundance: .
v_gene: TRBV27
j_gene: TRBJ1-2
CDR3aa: CASSLSPQGWSGYTF
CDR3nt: TGTGCCAGCAGTTTATCTCCACAGGGGTGGAGTGGCTACACCTTC

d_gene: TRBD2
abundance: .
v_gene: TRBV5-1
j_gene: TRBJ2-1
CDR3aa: CASSLGGSSYNEQFF
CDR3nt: TGCGCCAGCAGCTTGGGCGGGAGCTCCTACAATGAGCAGTTCTTC

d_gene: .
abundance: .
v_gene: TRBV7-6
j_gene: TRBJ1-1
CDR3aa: CASSHRVEAFF
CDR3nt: TGTGCCAGCAGCCACAGGGTTGAAGCTTTCTTT

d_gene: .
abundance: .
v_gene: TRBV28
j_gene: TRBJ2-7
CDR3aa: CASRPGTPTYEQYF
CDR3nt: TGTGCCAGCAGACCCGGGACTCCGACATACGAGCAGTACTTC

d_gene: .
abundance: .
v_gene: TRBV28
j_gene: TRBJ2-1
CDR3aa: CASSLNSADNEQFF
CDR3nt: TGTGCCAGCAGTTTAAATAGCGCAGACAATGAGCAGTTCTTC

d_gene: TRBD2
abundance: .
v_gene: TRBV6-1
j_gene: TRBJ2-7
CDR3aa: CASSEAGQLAGLYEQYF
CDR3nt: TGTGCCAGCAGTGAAGCGGGTCAGCTAGCGGGACTCTACGAGCAGTACTTC

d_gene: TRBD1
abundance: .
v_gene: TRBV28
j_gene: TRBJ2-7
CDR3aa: CASSGTTTGKSTLSVYEQYF
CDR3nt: TGTGCCAGCAGTGGGACAACGACAGGGAAATCGACCCTCTCAGTCTACGAGCAGTACTTC

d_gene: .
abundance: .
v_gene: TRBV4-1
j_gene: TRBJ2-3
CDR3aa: CASSDTGPSTDTQYF
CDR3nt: TGCGCCAGCAGCGATACAGGGCCTAGCACAGATACGCAGTATTTT